This T cell receptor (beta chain) was sequenced for a study of blood T cell repertoires in COVID-19. Across the whole study: Samples of COVID-19 (acute and convalescent) were obtained from the United States, Italy and Spain. From T cells, B-cell-depleted T cells, or PBMCs came the material, which was cDNA or gDNA.

The V gene end was trimmed by 0 bases and the J gene end by 6 bases; junction bases not matched to a gene: 4. The CDR3 consists of 16 residues. Germline CDR1 and CDR2: MGHDK and SYGVNS. Original data processing: Amplifying reference gene primers gave estimates of nucleated cell counts. The data were produced by immunoSEQ multiplex PCR, yet TCRdb's version contains in-frame clones alone and is incomplete. D and trimming were read from the DNA, whereas the V and J calls and clone size are those reported in that table. The data contain 130,000 to 150,000 clones, about 90% of them singletons. The sequenced sample consisted of peripheral blood. V and J are TRBV25-1 and TRBJ1-4; 10 bases line up with TRBD1. The sequence derives from a man aged 50 or older with active or convalescent COVID-19. This CDR3 reads CASSEYGGQGYEKLFF. CDR3 coding DNA: TGTGCCAGCAGTGAATATGGGGGACAGGGGTATGAAAAACTGTTTTTT.